This TCR beta chain was retrieved from a study of neoadjuvant anti-PD-1 for oral cavity cancer (dated by TCRdb to the early 2020s). Regarding the complete study: Before undergoing curative-intent surgical resection, most patients got three to four biweekly nivolumab doses at 3 mg/kg. For patients who did not progress, a fourth nivolumab dose was given around day 43, followed by definitive surgical resection on days 50-56. Responders were defined as patients with complete response, partial response or stable disease by RECIST 1.1; non-responders were defined as patients with progression. The parent correlative cohort included some 13 patients, with an approximately 35% response rate.

What the time point label conveys for this sample: before neoadjuvant nivolumab. Patients were newly diagnosed with stage II-IVA oral cavity squamous cell carcinoma and had received no prior systemic or radiation treatment. The cohort consisted of patients with HPV-negative, locally advanced oral cavity squamous cell carcinoma. Peripheral blood mononuclear cells were analyzed directly and were not maintained or expanded in culture. Samples were obtained from a longitudinal correlative study of a single-arm phase II trial of neoadjuvant nivolumab in oral cavity squamous cell carcinoma. Subject-matched pre- and post-treatment PBMCs and tumors from three responders and three non-responders were subjected to genomic DNA-based TCRbeta sequencing. Peripheral blood mononuclear cells were collected before nivolumab treatment and were collected again after treatment, at the time of surgery. The Maxwell RSC DNA from Cells kit was used to isolate genomic DNA from PBMCs.

Broad study findings and their caveats: After neoadjuvant nivolumab, significantly higher T cell clonality (Gini index) was found within PBMCs in non-responders than in responders. Higher pretreatment blood Treg/Th17 ratios correlated with higher pretreatment blood TCRbeta clonality and lower post-treatment tumor TCRbeta clonality. Only a few patients per response group were included in the TCR analyses, and larger cohorts for validation were called for by the authors.

For deep sequencing, each PBMC sample was run in six replicates, with libraries mostly built from approximately 0.45 ug of input genomic DNA. The immunoSEQ hsTCRbeta kit was used to prepare TCRbeta libraries according to the manufacturer's instructions. The completed libraries were mixed into a single pool at 3 nM, then sequenced with an Illumina NovaSeq 6000 S4 flow cell. The original methods were these. The immunoSEQ Analyzer was used for raw data preprocessing and quality control. The analysis was restricted to productive rearrangements, with each unique CDR3 amino acid sequence defining a clonotype. Using the R package tcR, the researchers computed the Gini-Simpson index as their estimate of repertoire clonality. Student's t test was used to compare Gini indices, while Pearson correlation assessed associations with tumor size change. Held by TCRdb, this immuneACCESS table contains in-frame sequences only and omits some clones. Under half of the omission traces to an unresolved V gene where checked; the cause of the rest is unknown. That table supplies the V and J calls and clone size; D and trimming were determined from the DNA. The sample table shows around 62,000 clones, and approximately 79% are seen once. 2.6% of the sample is taken by the ten largest.

The CDR3 measures 15 amino acids from cysteine to phenylalanine. Just the 45-base CDR3 DNA is kept, in frame starting at base 1. CDR1 is given as SGHRS and CDR2 as YFSETQ, both from the germline V gene. Trimming leaves V shorter by 4 bases and J shorter by 6 bases, with the junction holding 12 bases beyond the gene matches. On this clone: This receptor's antigen is unknown. The record has no base qualities; no much larger clone is one base away.

The chain is made from TRBV5-1 and TRBJ2-7; 8 bases in between match TRBD1. The sequences come from PBMCs, collected before nivolumab (anti-PD-1) treatment. The sequence was collected from a person aged 35 to 85 with oral cavity squamous cell carcinoma. The base sequence is TGCGCCAGCAGCGTCGAGACAGGGGTCCACCTCGAGCAGTACTTC. This codes for CASSVETGVHLEQYF.